The rows below give T cell receptor beta chains drawn from one sample of a study of cytomegalovirus exposure and HLA in healthy donors. TCRdb's table, derived via immunoSEQ multiplex PCR, lists solely in-frame clones and lacks some. The sample lists more than 85,000 clones, approximately 94% occurring once. The material sequenced was PBMCs. The receptor set was obtained from a woman aged 18-29 years in good health and CMV-seronegative. Each CDR3 is given with its conserved first and last residue. The D gene is left open where the match is weak. The size field is filled for only some rows; it gives once, few, many or a size class.

TRBD1,TRBJ1-2,14,TRBV6-1,NA,TGTGCCAGCAGGAGACAGGGGGCGAACTATGGCTACACCTTC,CASRRQGANYGYTF
NA,TRBJ1-4,16,TRBV7-2,once,TGTGCCAGCAGCCAGAACGGGGGGGCAATAGGTGAAAAACTGTTTTTT,CASSQNGGAIGEKLFF
TRBD2,TRBJ2-1,14,TRBV7-2,NA,TGTGCCAGCAGCTTGGGACTAGCGGGGAATGAGCAGTTCTTC,CASSLGLAGNEQFF
NA,TRBJ1-4,17,TRBV9,NA,TGTGCCAGCAGCGTAGAAGGCGGTCTTGCAACTAATGAAAAACTGTTTTTT,CASSVEGGLATNEKLFF
NA,TRBJ2-7,15,TRBV10-3,NA,TGTGCCACCCTAGCGGACAGCCTGAACTCCTACGAGCAGTACTTC,CATLADSLNSYEQYF
NA,TRBJ2-1,13,TRBV11-2,NA,TGTGCCAGCAGCTTCTCAGGGACTGATGAGCAGTTCTTC,CASSFSGTDEQFF
NA,TRBJ2-5,13,TRBV30,NA,TGTGCCTGGAGTGGTGGAGACAGAGAGACCCAGTACTTC,CAWSGGDRETQYF
NA,TRBJ1-2,14,TRBV9,NA,TGTGCCAGCAGCGTAGGACGGGGAAACTATGGCTACACCTTC,CASSVGRGNYGYTF
NA,TRBJ1-3,15,TRBV18,NA,TGTGCCAGCTCACCACCGTCGGGCTCTGGAAACACCATATATTTT,CASSPPSGSGNTIYF
NA,TRBJ2-2,13,TRBV6-5,once,TGTGCCAGCAGTTCGAGCACTCCCGGGGAGCTGTTTTTT,CASSSSTPGELFF
TRBD2,TRBJ2-1,17,TRBV7-9,NA,TGTGCCAGCACCAAGACCCCGGGACTAGCGTTTGAGGATGAGCAGTTCTTC,CASTKTPGLAFEDEQFF
TRBD2,TRBJ2-7,12,TRBV5-4,NA,TGTGCCAGCAGCTTTATAGCGGGCGAGCAGTACTTC,CASSFIAGEQYF
TRBD1,TRBJ2-2,17,TRBV4-2,NA,TGTGCCAGCAGCCAAGTATCGGACAGGGTCTACCGGGGGGAGCTGTTTTTT,CASSQVSDRVYRGELFF
TRBD1,TRBJ2-3,14,TRBV30,NA,TGTGCCTGGAACCGGGACAGGACGACAGATACGCAGTATTTT,CAWNRDRTTDTQYF
NA,TRBJ1-3,16,TRBV5-1,NA,TGCGCCAGCAGCACTGTCGGGGGAAGCTCTGGAAACACCATATATTTT,CASSTVGGSSGNTIYF
TRBD1,TRBJ2-7,15,TRBV9,NA,TGTGCCAGCAGCGTAGGGGGACAGGGGGATTTGGAGCAGTACTTC,CASSVGGQGDLEQYF
NA,TRBJ2-1,17,TRBV14,NA,TGTGCCAGCAGCCAAGATCTTGGGGCAGGGGTCTACAATGAGCAGTTCTTC,CASSQDLGAGVYNEQFF
NA,TRBJ1-1,14,TRBV19,NA,TGTGCCAGTAGTACTAGGGGAGGGAACACTGAAGCTTTCTTT,CASSTRGGNTEAFF
NA,TRBJ2-1,15,TRBV15,NA,TGTGCCACCAGCAGAGAGGGGGCTGGTGAGAATGAGCAGTTCTTC,CATSREGAGENEQFF
TRBD1,TRBJ2-1,13,TRBV9,NA,TGTGCCAGCAGCGTGACAGGGGCCCATGAGCAGTTCTTC,CASSVTGAHEQFF
TRBD2,TRBJ2-1,15,TRBV6-5,NA,TGTGCCAGCAGTACTAGCGGGAGTAGTGGCAATGAGCAGTTCTTC,CASSTSGSSGNEQFF
NA,TRBJ1-1,13,TRBV6-5,NA,TGTGCCAGCAGTTTAGGGGGGAACACTGAAGCTTTCTTT,CASSLGGNTEAFF
TRBD1,TRBJ2-3,15,TRBV5-1,NA,TGCGCCAGCAGCGCGGGACAGGGCAGCACAGATACGCAGTATTTT,CASSAGQGSTDTQYF
NA,TRBJ1-3,15,TRBV5-1,NA,TGCGCCAGCAGCCCGGGGGACCAAGCTCGAAACACCATATATTTT,CASSPGDQARNTIYF